This record covers a single T cell receptor beta chain. These data originate in a study of blood T cell repertoires in COVID-19. Profiled with immunoSEQ multiplex PCR; TCRdb holds only in-frame clones, not every one. Here the sample spans about 200,000 clones, about 86% being singletons. From germline, CDR1 is SQVTM and CDR2 ANQGSEA. The trim removed 2 bases at V and 4 bases at J, leaving 2 bases unmatched. This CDR3 contains 13 residues. Sequencing was carried out using PBMCs or T cells enriched from blood (not recorded which). J is TRBJ1-1 and V is TRBV29-1, with 9 bases that match TRBD1. The clonotype originates from a woman aged 25 to 45 who had been exposed to COVID-19. The CDR3 region is CSVERQGGTEAFF. The CDR3, as DNA: TGCAGCGTTGAACGACAGGGGGGCACTGAAGCTTTCTTT.